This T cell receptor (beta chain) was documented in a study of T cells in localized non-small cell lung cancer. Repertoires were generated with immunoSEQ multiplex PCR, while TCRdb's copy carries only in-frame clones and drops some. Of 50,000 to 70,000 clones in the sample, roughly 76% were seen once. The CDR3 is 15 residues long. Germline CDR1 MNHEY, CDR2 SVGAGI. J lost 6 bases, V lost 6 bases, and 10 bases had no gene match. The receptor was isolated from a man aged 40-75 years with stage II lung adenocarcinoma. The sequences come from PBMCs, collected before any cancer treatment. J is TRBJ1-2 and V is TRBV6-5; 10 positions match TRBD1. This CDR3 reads CASSPGDRGQNGYTF. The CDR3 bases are TGTGCCAGCAGCCCCGGGGACAGGGGCCAGAATGGCTACACCTTC.